The clone carrying this T cell receptor beta chain was counted a few times. Its specificity is unknown. TCRdb independently ran MiXCR on the 5' RACE reads; one entry per CDR3 protein. The sample records tens of thousands of distinct CDR3 sequences, under 20% being singletons. The study's findings and limits: Tumor memory CD4+ T cell TCR gene usage clustered with blood and lymph node memory CD4+ cells and lymph node naive CD4+ cells. The larger cohort examined one V-J beta rearrangement, not whole repertoires.

Between the trimmed V and J ends, which lost 3 bases and 6 bases, there was a span of 11 bases. There are 13 residues in the CDR3. Material: naive CD4+ T cells sorted from a lymph node. The subset here: naive CD4+ T cells, CD4+CD45RA+CD25-. The chain carries TRBV12-3 or TRBV12-4 and TRBJ1-2; a weak D match, TRBD1 (5 bases). The sequence was obtained from a female donor with breast cancer. The CDR3 protein is CASSLRGVDGYTF. DNA of the CDR3: TGTGCCAGCAGTTTGCGGGGGGTGGATGGCTACACCTTC.